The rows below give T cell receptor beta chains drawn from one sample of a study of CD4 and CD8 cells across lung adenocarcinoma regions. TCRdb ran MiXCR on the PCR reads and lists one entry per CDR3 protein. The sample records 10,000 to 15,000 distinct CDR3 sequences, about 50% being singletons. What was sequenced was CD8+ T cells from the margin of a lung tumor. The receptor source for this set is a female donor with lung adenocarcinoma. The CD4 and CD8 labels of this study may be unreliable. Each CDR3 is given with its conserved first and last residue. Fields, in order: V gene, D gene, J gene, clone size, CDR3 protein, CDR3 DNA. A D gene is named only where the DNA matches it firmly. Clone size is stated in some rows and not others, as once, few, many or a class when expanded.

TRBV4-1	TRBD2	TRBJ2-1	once	CASSQDPSSGGNNEQFF	TGCGCCAGCAGCCAAGACCCCTCTAGCGGGGGGAACAATGAGCAGTTCTTC
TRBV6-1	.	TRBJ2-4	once	CASSATGLRAKDIQYF	TGTGCGAGCAGCGCCACGGGGCTGCGAGCCAAAGACATTCAGTACTTC
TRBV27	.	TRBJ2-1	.	CASSLSFPTLLYNEQFF	TGTGCCAGCAGTTTATCGTTCCCCACCCTACTCTACAATGAGCAGTTCTTC
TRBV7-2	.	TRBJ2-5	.	CASSLAGRWGTQYF	TGTGCCAGCAGCTTAGCGGGTCGTTGGGGGACCCAGTACTTC
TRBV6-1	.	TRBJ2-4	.	CASSPGLGGKNIQYF	TGTGCCAGCAGTCCGGGGCTGGGAGGCAAAAACATTCAGTACTTT
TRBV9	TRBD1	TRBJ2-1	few	CASSAVTGGSNEQFF	TGTGCCAGCAGCGCTGTAACAGGGGGCTCCAATGAGCAGTTCTTC
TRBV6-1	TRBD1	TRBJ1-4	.	CASSGQGAGEKLFF	TGTGCCAGCAGTGGACAGGGGGCCGGTGAAAAACTGTTTTTT
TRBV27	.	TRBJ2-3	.	CASTGLRGKNIQYF	TGTGCCAGCACGGGGCTGAGAGGGAAAAACATTCAGTACTTT
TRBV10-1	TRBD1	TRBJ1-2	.	CASSESITGGVPSF	TGCGCCAGCAGTGAGTCGATTACAGGGGGAGTCCCCTCCTTC
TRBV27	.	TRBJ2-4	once	CARGLWGKNTQYF	TGTGCCAGGGGGCTGTGGGGCAAAAATACTCAGTACTTC
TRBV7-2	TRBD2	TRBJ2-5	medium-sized	CASSLGAGGQGTQYF	TGTGCCAGCAGCTTAGGGGCGGGGGGGCAAGGGACCCAGTACTTC
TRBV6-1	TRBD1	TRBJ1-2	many	CASSETGTGLGYTF	TGTGCCAGCAGTGAAACCGGGACAGGGCTCGGCTACACCTTC
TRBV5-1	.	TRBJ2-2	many	CASSFAGELFF	TGCGCCAGCAGCTTCGCCGGGGAGCTGTTTTTT
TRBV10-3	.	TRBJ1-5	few	CATEGRVGNQPQHF	TGTGCCACCGAAGGAAGGGTCGGCAATCAGCCCCAGCATTTT
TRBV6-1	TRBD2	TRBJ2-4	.	CASSETSGGASDIQYF	TGTGCCAGCAGTGAAACTAGCGGGGGGGCCTCGGACATTCAGTACTTC
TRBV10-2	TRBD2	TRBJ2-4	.	CASSERTGTRSKNIQYF	TGCGCCAGCAGTGAGAGGACGGGGACTAGATCCAAAAACATTCAGTACTTC
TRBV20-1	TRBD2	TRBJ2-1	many	CSAEISGGTLHEQFF	TGCAGTGCTGAGATTAGCGGGGGGACCCTCCATGAGCAGTTCTTC
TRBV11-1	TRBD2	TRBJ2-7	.	CASSLGAGLGLAGVFYEQYF	TGTGCCAGCAGCTTAGGGGCGGGACTCGGACTAGCGGGAGTCTTCTACGAGCAGTACTTC
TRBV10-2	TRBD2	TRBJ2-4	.	CASRELAGGTNTQYF	TGCGCCAGCAGAGAGCTAGCGGGAGGCACAAACACGCAGTACTTC
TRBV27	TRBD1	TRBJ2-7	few	CASGEQGTNTQYF	TGTGCCAGCGGAGAACAGGGGACAAATACGCAGTACTTC
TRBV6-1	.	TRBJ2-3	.	CARGPSGGGQETQYF	TGTGCCAGGGGTCCGAGCGGCGGGGGCCAAGAGACGCAGTATTTC
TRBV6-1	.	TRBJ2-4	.	CGRSSGLGAKNTQYF	TGTGGCCGCAGCTCGGGGCTAGGGGCCAAAAACACGCAGTACTTC
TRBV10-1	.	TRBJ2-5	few	CASSEGGVETQYF	TGCGCCAGCAGTGAAGGGGGAGTAGAGACCCAGTACTTC
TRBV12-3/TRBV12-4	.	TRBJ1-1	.	CASSAGNVNTEAFF	TGTGCCAGCAGTGCGGGAAACGTGAACACTGAAGCTTTCTTT
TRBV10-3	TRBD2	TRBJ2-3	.	CGGGYGDRDQDTQYF	TGTGGCGGGGGGTACGGGGACCGGGACCAAGATACCCAGTACTTT
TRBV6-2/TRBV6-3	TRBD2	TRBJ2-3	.	CASTDRGLAGGGPETQYF	TGTGCCAGCACCGACAGGGGACTAGCGGGGGGGGGCCCAGAGACGCAGTATTTC
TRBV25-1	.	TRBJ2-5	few	CASGGYGGRGSDTQYF	TGTGCCAGCGGGGGATACGGGGGCCGTGGATCAGATACCCAGTACTTC
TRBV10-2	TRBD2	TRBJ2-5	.	CASSVAGGWETQYF	TGCGCCAGCAGTGTAGCGGGAGGGTGGGAGACCCAGTACTTC
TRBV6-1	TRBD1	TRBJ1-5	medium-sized	CATADRGNQPQHF	TGTGCCACCGCGGACAGGGGGAATCAGCCCCAGCATTTT
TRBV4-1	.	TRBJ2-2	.	CASSQVQNTGELFF	TGCGCCAGCAGCCAAGTTCAGAACACCGGGGAGCTGTTTTTT
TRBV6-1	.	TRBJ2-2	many	CASLGQPNTGELFF	TGTGCCAGCTTGGGGCAGCCGAACACCGGGGAGCTGTTTTTT
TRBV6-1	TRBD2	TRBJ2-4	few	CASSEAGGKNTQYF	TGTGCCAGCAGTGAAGCCGGGGGGAAAAATACGCAGTATTTC
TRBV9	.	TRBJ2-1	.	CASSVGDVHNEQFF	TGTGCCAGCAGCGTAGGGGACGTCCACAATGAGCAGTTCTTC
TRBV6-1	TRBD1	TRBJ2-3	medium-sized	CASRTGGPDTQYF	TGTGCCAGCAGGACAGGGGGCCCAGATACGCAGTATTTT
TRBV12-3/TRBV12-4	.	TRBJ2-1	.	CASIYSSAEKIEQFF	TGTGCCAGCATATATTCCTCAGCGGAGAAGATTGAGCAGTTCTTC
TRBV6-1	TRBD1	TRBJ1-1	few	CASSGTGRDTEAFF	TGTGCCAGCAGTGGGACAGGGAGGGACACTGAAGCTTTCTTT
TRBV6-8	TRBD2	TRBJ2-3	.	CACRASGDPTTETQYF	TGTGCTTGCAGGGCTAGCGGGGACCCAACCACAGAGACGCAGTATTTT
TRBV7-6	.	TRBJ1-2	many	CASSLVGHGYTF	TGTGCCAGCAGCTTGGTGGGTCATGGCTACACCTTC
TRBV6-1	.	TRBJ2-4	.	CGSSPGRWAQDTQYF	TGTGGCAGCAGTCCGGGCCGGTGGGCCCAAGATACGCAGTACTTC
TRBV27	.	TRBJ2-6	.	CASSLTGANVLTF	TGTGCCAGCAGTTTGACCGGGGCCAACGTCCTGACTTTC
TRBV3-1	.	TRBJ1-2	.	CASSQDWGHDYGYTF	TGTGCCAGCAGCCAAGATTGGGGACATGACTATGGCTACACCTTC
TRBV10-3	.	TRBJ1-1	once	CATQLRESTEAFF	TGTGCCACCCAATTAAGGGAGAGCACTGAAGCTTTCTTT
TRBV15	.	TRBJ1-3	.	CATSRERQARSGNTIYF	TGTGCCACCAGCAGAGAGAGGCAGGCCCGCTCTGGAAACACCATATATTTT
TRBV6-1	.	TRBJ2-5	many	CAGQGGRDQETQYF	TGTGCGGGGCAGGGGGGCCGTGACCAAGAGACCCAGTACTTC
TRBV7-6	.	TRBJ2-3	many	CASTSGDTQYF	TGTGCCAGCACCTCGGGGGATACGCAGTATTTT
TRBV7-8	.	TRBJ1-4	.	CASSLGGDEKLFF	TGTGCCAGCAGCTTAGGCGGGGATGAAAAACTGTTTTTT
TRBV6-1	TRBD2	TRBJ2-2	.	CASRQREGRTGELFF	TGTGCCAGCCGACAGCGGGAGGGCCGCACCGGGGAGCTGTTTTTT
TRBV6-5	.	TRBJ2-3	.	CASSYSGGGDTQYF	TGTGCCAGCAGTTACTCGGGAGGTGGGGATACGCAGTATTTT
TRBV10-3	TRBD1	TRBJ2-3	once	CAVGQGVFVPDTQYF	TGTGCCGTGGGGCAGGGGGTCTTTGTCCCAGATACCCAGTATTTT
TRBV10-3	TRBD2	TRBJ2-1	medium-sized	CAISDRQGGNEQFF	TGTGCCATCAGTGATAGGCAGGGAGGGAATGAGCAGTTCTTC
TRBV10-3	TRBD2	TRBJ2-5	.	CAGGPGGGDQETQYF	TGTGCCGGGGGTCCGGGCGGGGGGGACCAAGAGACGCAGTACTTT
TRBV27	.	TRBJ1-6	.	CASSSGPHRGSPLHF	TGTGCCAGCAGTTCCGGGCCCCACCGGGGTTCACCCCTCCACTTT
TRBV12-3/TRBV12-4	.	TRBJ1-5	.	CASSGGSWYDQPQHF	TGTGCCAGCAGTGGCGGGAGTTGGTACGATCAGCCCCAGCATTTT
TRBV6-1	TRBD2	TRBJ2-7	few	CASSEEGGMGSEQYF	TGTGCCAGCAGTGAAGAGGGAGGGATGGGATCCGAGCAGTACTTC
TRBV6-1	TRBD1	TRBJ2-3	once	CASSGRGGPDTQYF	TGTGCGAGCAGTGGAAGAGGGGGCCCAGATACGCAGTATTTT